Below are 22 T cell receptor beta chains sequenced from a single sample in a study of blood T cell repertoires in COVID-19. Here immunoSEQ multiplex PCR was the method, and the copy in TCRdb shows in-frame clones only, minus some. The repertoire includes fewer than 350,000 clones, roughly 89% of them detected once, and roughly 5.3% sits in the top ten. The specimen sequenced was PBMCs or T cells enriched from blood (not recorded which). The receptors were gathered from a man aged 55-75 years who had recovered from COVID-19.

V usage is TRBV4-2 and J usage is TRBJ2-3, with 15 bases that match TRBD2. The CDR3 totals 18 residues. The germline V gene encodes CDR1 LGHNA and CDR2 YNFKEQ. The V segment lost 3 bases and the J segment 0 bases; nucleotides outside the gene matches: 4. DNA for the CDR3: TGTGCCAGCAGCCATGGGGGACTAGCGGGAGGAAGCACAGATACGCAGTATTTT. This codes for CASSHGGLAGGSTDTQYF.

The rearrangement uses TRBV5-4 and TRBJ2-3; TRBD2 agrees at 13 bases. The length of the CDR3 is 16 residues. CDR1 and CDR2 (germline): SGHNT, YYREEE (reference sequence). Trimming removed 3 bases from V and 4 bases from J; junction bases left unmatched: 5. CDR3 residues: CASSSGLAGVPDTQYF. As DNA, the CDR3 is TGTGCCAGCAGCTCAGGACTAGCGGGAGTCCCAGATACGCAGTATTTT.

The chain joins TRBV18 to TRBJ2-5, with a weak D call TRBD1 (5 bases). The CDR3 spans 15 residues. Trimming pared 4 bases from V and 2 bases from J, leaving 14 bases between. CDR1 and CDR2 from the germline V gene are KGHSH and LQKENI. The CDR3 DNA reads as TGTGCCAGCTCACGCACGACAGCCAAGCAAGAGACCCAGTACTTC. This encodes CASSRTTAKQETQYF.

The genes are TRBV18 and TRBJ2-5; possibly TRBD2 for D (6 bases). There are 14 residues in the CDR3. Germline V gene sequence: CDR1 KGHSH, CDR2 LQKENI. The germline V and J ends were trimmed by 2 bases and 3 bases, with 10 bases remaining between them. CDR3 amino acids: CASSPVLAKETQYF. CDR3 nucleotide sequence: TGTGCCAGCTCACCAGTACTAGCAAAAGAGACCCAGTACTTC.

The chain joins TRBV18 to TRBJ2-5; a possible D gene is TRBD2 (6 bases). CDR1 and CDR2 (germline): KGHSH, LQKENI. The CDR3 has 16 amino acids. The V gene lost 2 bases and the J gene lost 5 bases, with 18 bases spanning the gap. For the CDR3, the DNA is TGTGCCAGCTCACCAAGGTTTCAGGGAGGAAAGGAGACCCAGTACTTC. Translating gives CASSPRFQGGKETQYF.

This clone was seen once. This CDR3 is CASSPPVPPGGHEQFF. CDR3 nucleotide sequence: TGTGCCAGCTCACCACCGGTTCCACCTGGGGGCCATGAGCAGTTCTTC. The chain combines TRBV18 with TRBJ2-1; maybe TRBD1 (6 bases). The CDR3 contains 16 residues. V lost 0 bases to trimming and J lost 8 bases, with 17 bases between them. Looked up from germline, CDR1 is KGHSH and CDR2 is LQKENI.

This chain connects TRBV6-4 to TRBJ2-3, with 9 bases identical to TRBD2. This CDR3 spans 17 amino acids. The V gene end was trimmed by 0 bases and the J gene end by 0 bases; junction bases not matched to a gene: 4. CDR1 is MRHNA and CDR2 is SNTAGT in the germline V gene. The CDR3 here is CASSDSMSGGSTDTQYF. DNA for the CDR3: TGTGCCAGCAGTGACTCTATGAGCGGGGGGAGCACAGATACGCAGTATTTT.

Only one count was recorded for this clone. The chain has TRBV4-1 and TRBJ2-5; 7 bases are shared with TRBD1. The CDR3 consists of 13 residues. Trimming cost V 4 bases and J 3 bases; bases outside gene matches: 2. CDR1 is MGHRA and CDR2 is YSYEKL in the germline V gene. CDR3 in DNA: TGCGCCAGCAGCCCCGACAGGGAAGAGACCCAGTACTTC. It yields the protein CASSPDREETQYF.

This chain uses TRBV5-1 with TRBJ2-5, with a possible D match to TRBD1 (6 bases). Germline V lookup: CDR1 SGHRS, CDR2 YFSETQ. The CDR3 loop spans 14 amino acids. V shed 2 bases and J shed 3 bases, with 11 bases lying between them. The CDR3 coding sequence is TGCGCCAGCAGCTTACAGGGAGTCGAAGAGACCCAGTACTTC. Translating gives CASSLQGVEETQYF.

The V and J genes are TRBV28 and TRBJ2-5; 11 positions match TRBD2. J lost 3 bases, V lost 4 bases, and 13 bases had no gene match. Germline CDR1 is MDHEN and CDR2 is SYDVKM. The CDR3 has 18 amino acids. CDR3 region: CASSSLAGGVFPKETQYF. The CDR3 nucleotides read TGTGCCAGCAGTTCTTTAGCGGGAGGGGTTTTCCCCAAAGAGACCCAGTACTTC.

Written as DNA, the CDR3 is TGTGCCAGCAGCCCAACAGGCCTAGCCAAAAACATTCAGTACTTC. As protein: CASSPTGLAKNIQYF. This chain connects TRBV11-2 to TRBJ2-4; D is possibly TRBD1 (5 bases). Trimming left V 5 bases short and J 0 bases short, with 11 bases between. The CDR3 contains 15 residues. Germline loops: CDR1 SGHAT, CDR2 FQNNGV.

The V and J genes are TRBV5-1 and TRBJ2-5; TRBD2 matches 7 bases. CDR1 and CDR2 from the germline V gene are SGHRS and YFSETQ. The length of the CDR3 is 14 residues. With 9 bases clipped from V and 4 bases from J, the junction kept 12 bases outside the gene matches. CDR3 sequence reads: CATWGGGPRETQYF. Here the CDR3 DNA reads TGCGCCACCTGGGGGGGAGGGCCTCGAGAGACCCAGTACTTC.

The V call is TRBV11-2, the J call TRBJ1-1; 7 positions match TRBD1. From germline, CDR1 is SGHAT and CDR2 FQNNGV. The CDR3 runs to 15 residues. V was clipped by 1 base and J by 1 base; unmatched bases: 3. The CDR3 DNA reads as TGTGCCAGCAGCTTAGTACAGGGGAAGAACACTGAAGCTTTCTTT. It translates to CASSLVQGKNTEAFF.

This rearrangement joins TRBV3-1 (or the pseudogene TRBV3-2) to TRBJ1-2, with D unclear. Trimming removed 1 base at V and 4 bases at J, with 7 bases between. The CDR3 is made up of 13 amino acids. The germline CDR1 and CDR2 sequences are LGHDT and YNNKEL (reference sequence). The CDR3 bases are TGTGCCAGCAGCCAAGTTCTAGGCTATGGCTACACCTTC. Encoded protein: CASSQVLGYGYTF.

Regarding this clone: At one boundary the junction diverges from the germline segment, which might be a read error. The rearrangement joins TRBV2 to TRBJ2-7; 12 bases fit TRBD2. CDR3 size: 14 residues. Per germline, CDR1 SNHLY and CDR2 FYNNEI. The CDR3 DNA sequence: TGTGCCAGCAGTGAAAGAGGACTAGCGGGAAAAAAGGACTTC. Encoded protein: CASSERGLAGKKDF.

The V and J genes are TRBV28 and TRBJ2-7; maybe TRBD2 (6 bases). Trimming removed 2 bases at V and 2 bases at J, with 10 bases between. The CDR3 length is 14 residues. The germline V gene encodes CDR1 MDHEN and CDR2 SYDVKM. The CDR3 DNA sequence: TGTGCCAGCAGTTTAGGTGGACTACCCTACGAGCAGTACTTC. Its protein is CASSLGGLPYEQYF. Complete variable domain (other parts from reference TRBV28 and TRBJ2-7): DVKVTQSSRYLVKRTGEKVFLECVQDMDHENMFWYRQDPGLGLRLIYFSYDVKMKEKGDIPEGYSVSREKKERFSLILESASTNQTSMYLCASSLGGLPYEQYFGPGTRLTVT.

This chain joins TRBV7-8 and TRBJ2-1; unclear D gene. V gave up 5 bases and J gave up 4 bases, with 27 bases separating them. This CDR3 is built from 19 residues. Germline CDR1 is SGHVS and CDR2 is FQNEAQ. The DNA of the CDR3 is TGTGCCAGCAGCCTCTCCGGATGGAGAGCACCCCACTTTTACAATGAGCAGTTCTTC. Protein sequence: CASSLSGWRAPHFYNEQFF.

V and J are TRBV29-1 and TRBJ2-2; TRBD1 or TRBD2 may be the D gene (6 bases each). V was cut by 7 bases and J by 0 bases, with 12 bases left in between. CDR3 size: 14 residues. The germline gives CDR1 SQVTM, CDR2 ANQGSEA. Written as DNA, the CDR3 is TGCAGCGCGGGGGCAAAACCGAACACCGGGGAGCTGTTTTTT. It encodes CSAGAKPNTGELFF.

The V and J genes are TRBV11-2 and TRBJ2-7; a possible D gene is TRBD1 (6 bases). There are 13 residues in the CDR3. Germline V lookup: CDR1 SGHAT, CDR2 FQNNGV. Deletions cut 4 bases from V and 2 bases from J, with 9 bases between. CDR3: CASSYDRTYEQYF. For the CDR3, the DNA is TGTGCCAGCAGCTACGACAGGACCTACGAGCAGTACTTC. The full variable domain, its missing parts supplied by reference TRBV11-2 and TRBJ2-7, is EAGVAQSPRYKIIEKRQSVAFWCNPISGHATLYWYQQILGQGPKLLIQFQNNGVVDDSQLPKDRFSAERLKGVDSTLKIQPAKLEDSAVYLCASSYDRTYEQYFGPGTRLTVT.

The V and J genes are TRBV10-3 and TRBJ2-1; 8 nucleotides agree with TRBD2. Trimming took 8 bases from V and 5 from J; bases not matched to a gene: 8. This CDR3 comprises 14 residues. From germline, CDR1 is ENHRY and CDR2 SYGVKD. CDR3 nucleotides: TGTGCCATCCGACCGGGACTAGTGAACAATGAGCAGTTCTTC. The encoded protein is CAIRPGLVNNEQFF.

The table lists this clone with a count of one. The genes are TRBV29-1 and TRBJ1-4, with 9 bases that match TRBD1. The germline V gene has CDR1 SQVTM and CDR2 ANQGSEA. The CDR3 runs to 13 residues. J was trimmed by 10 bases and V by 3 bases; bases with no gene match: 6. The CDR3 here is CSVEGGQGGKLFF. The CDR3 DNA sequence: TGCAGCGTTGAGGGGGGACAGGGAGGAAAACTGTTTTTT.

This chain links TRBV5-6 with TRBJ2-2; TRBD1 agrees at 9 bases. This CDR3 region has 15 residues. V lost 3 bases, J lost 5 bases, and 5 bases stayed unmatched. Germline V gene data show CDR1 as SGHDT and CDR2 as YYEEEE. CDR3: CASSSGTGKTGELFF. CDR3 DNA: TGTGCCAGCAGCTCAGGGACAGGGAAAACCGGGGAGCTGTTTTTT.